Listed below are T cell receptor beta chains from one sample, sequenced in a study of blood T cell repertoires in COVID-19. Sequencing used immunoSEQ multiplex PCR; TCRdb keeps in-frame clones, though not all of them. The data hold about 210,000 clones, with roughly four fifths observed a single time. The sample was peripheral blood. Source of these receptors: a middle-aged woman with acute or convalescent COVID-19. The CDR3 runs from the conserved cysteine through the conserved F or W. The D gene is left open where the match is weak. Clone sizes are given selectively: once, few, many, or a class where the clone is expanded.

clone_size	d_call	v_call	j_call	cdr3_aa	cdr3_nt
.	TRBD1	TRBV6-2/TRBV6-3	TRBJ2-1	CASSLTGGTYNEQFF	TGTGCCAGCAGCCTCACAGGGGGTACCTACAATGAGCAGTTCTTC
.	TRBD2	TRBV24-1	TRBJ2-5	CATSDPLAEKSQETQYF	TGTGCCACCAGTGATCCCCTAGCGGAGAAAAGCCAAGAGACCCAGTACTTC
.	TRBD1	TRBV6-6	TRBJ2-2	CASSPTGADTGELFF	TGTGCCAGCAGCCCGACAGGGGCCGACACCGGGGAGCTGTTTTTT
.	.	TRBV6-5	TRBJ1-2	CASSYRDENYGYTF	TGTGCCAGCAGTTACCGGGATGAGAACTATGGCTACACCTTC
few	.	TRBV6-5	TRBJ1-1	CASSPAQRARTFF	TGTGCCAGCTCACCAGCACAGCGGGCCAGGACTTTCTTT
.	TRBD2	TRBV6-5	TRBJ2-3	CASIPTSGPTDTQYF	TGTGCCAGCATCCCGACTAGCGGGCCCACAGATACGCAGTATTTT
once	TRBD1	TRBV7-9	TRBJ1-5	CASSPGQGADQPQHF	TGTGCCAGCAGCCCTGGACAGGGGGCGGATCAGCCCCAGCATTTT
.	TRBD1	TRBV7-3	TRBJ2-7	CASSPMGQGKCEQYF	TGTGCCAGCAGCCCAATGGGACAGGGTAAGTGCGAGCAGTACTTC
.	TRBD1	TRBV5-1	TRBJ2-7	CASRQGDEQYF	TGCGCCAGTAGACAGGGGGACGAGCAGTACTTC
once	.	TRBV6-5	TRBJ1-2	CASTLGHRTDGYTF	TGTGCCAGCACCTTAGGGCACAGGACGGATGGCTACACCTTC
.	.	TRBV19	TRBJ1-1	CASSIILWSTEAFF	TGTGCCAGTAGCATTATACTATGGAGCACTGAAGCTTTCTTT
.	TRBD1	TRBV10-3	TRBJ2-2	CAISRDSWNTGELFF	TGTGCCATCAGTCGGGACAGCTGGAACACCGGGGAGCTGTTTTTT
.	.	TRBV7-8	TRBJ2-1	CASSPGTREQFF	TGTGCCAGCAGCCCCGGGACTCGGGAGCAGTTCTTC
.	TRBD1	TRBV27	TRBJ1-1	CASRSTGGHTEAFF	TGTGCCAGCAGGTCGACAGGGGGCCACACTGAAGCTTTCTTT
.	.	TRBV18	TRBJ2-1	CASSPPGSNEQFF	TGTGCCAGCTCACCGCCGGGGAGTAATGAGCAGTTCTTC
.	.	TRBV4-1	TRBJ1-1	CASSHLRSEAFF	TGCGCCAGCAGCCACTTGCGGAGTGAAGCTTTCTTT
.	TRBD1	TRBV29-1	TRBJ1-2	CSTRGTAGYTF	TGCAGCACGAGGGGGACAGCCGGCTACACCTTC
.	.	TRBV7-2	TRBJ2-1	CAILLRARRGNEQFF	TGTGCCATTCTGCTCCGGGCCCGACGGGGCAATGAGCAGTTCTTC
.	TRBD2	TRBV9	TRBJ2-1	CASSPIIKHPGGEQFF	TGTGCCAGCAGCCCCATAATCAAGCATCCGGGAGGTGAGCAGTTCTTC
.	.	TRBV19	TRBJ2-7	CASSTAYEQYF	TGTGCCAGTAGTACAGCCTACGAGCAGTACTTC
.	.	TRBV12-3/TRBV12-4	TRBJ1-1	CASRPGWGSEAFF	TGTGCCAGCAGACCGGGGTGGGGTTCTGAAGCTTTCTTT
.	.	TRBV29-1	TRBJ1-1	CSVEAGVAFF	TGCAGCGTTGAGGCAGGGGTGGCTTTCTTT
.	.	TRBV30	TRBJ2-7	CAWSVEGAGSYEQYF	TGTGCCTGGAGTGTGGAAGGGGCTGGGTCCTACGAGCAGTACTTC